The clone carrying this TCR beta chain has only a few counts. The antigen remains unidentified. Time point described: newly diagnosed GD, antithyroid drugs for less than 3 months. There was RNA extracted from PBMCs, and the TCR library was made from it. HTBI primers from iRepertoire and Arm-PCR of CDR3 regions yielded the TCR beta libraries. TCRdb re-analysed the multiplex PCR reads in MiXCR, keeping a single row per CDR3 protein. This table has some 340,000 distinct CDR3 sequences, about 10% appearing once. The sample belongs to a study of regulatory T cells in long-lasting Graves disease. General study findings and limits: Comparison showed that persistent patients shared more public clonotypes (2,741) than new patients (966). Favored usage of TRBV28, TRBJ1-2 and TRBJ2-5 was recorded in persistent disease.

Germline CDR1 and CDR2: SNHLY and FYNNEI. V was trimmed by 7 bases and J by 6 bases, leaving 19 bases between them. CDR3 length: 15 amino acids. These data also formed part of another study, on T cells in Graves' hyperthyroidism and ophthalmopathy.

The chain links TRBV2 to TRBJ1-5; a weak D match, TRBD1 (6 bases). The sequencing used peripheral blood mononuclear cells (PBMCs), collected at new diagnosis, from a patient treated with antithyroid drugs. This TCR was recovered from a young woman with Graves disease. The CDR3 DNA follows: TGTGCCAGCACCGGGGAGGTGGGGGCCACTCAGCCCCAGCATTTT. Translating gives CASTGEVGATQPQHF.